This is a list of T cell receptor beta chains from one sample in a study of PD-L1 blockade in urothelial cancer. The table came from immunoSEQ multiplex PCR; TCRdb's copy has only in-frame clones and leaves some out. The top ten clones hold about 15% of a sample with more than 35,000 clones, 85% of them seen once. Sequenced material: PBMCs, taken around atezolizumab (anti-PD-L1) treatment. Every receptor here comes from a man aged 80 or over with urothelial cancer. CDR3s include the opening cysteine and the closing phenylalanine or tryptophan. Fields, in order: D gene, V gene, CDR3 length, clone size, J gene, CDR3 protein, CDR3 DNA. D genes are given only for firm matches. Size is omitted from some rows. Given values are once, few, many or a class for expanded clones.

>TRBD1|TRBV9|14|-|TRBJ1-1
CASSVKDRDTEAFF
TGTGCCAGCAGCGTGAAAGACAGGGACACTGAAGCTTTCTTT
>TRBD2|TRBV5-4|17|-|TRBJ2-3
CASSLTLAGGGTDTQYF
TGTGCCAGCAGCCTCACCTTAGCGGGAGGAGGCACAGATACGCAGTATTTT
>-|TRBV2|13|-|TRBJ2-1
CASSGQTYNEQFF
TGTGCCAGCAGTGGCCAGACTTACAATGAGCAGTTCTTC
>-|TRBV30|11|-|TRBJ2-5
CAWSVSETQYF
TGTGCCTGGAGTGTATCGGAGACCCAGTACTTC
>TRBD1|TRBV11-3|15|-|TRBJ1-1
CASSHGTGRNTEAFF
TGTGCCAGCAGCCACGGGACAGGTCGGAACACTGAAGCTTTCTTT
>TRBD1|TRBV6-5|14|-|TRBJ1-2
CASSYGGTANGYTF
TGTGCCAGCAGTTACGGGGGGACAGCGAATGGCTACACCTTC
>-|TRBV5-4|14|-|TRBJ2-7
CASSSGQNLYEQYF
TGTGCCAGCAGCTCTGGACAGAATCTCTACGAGCAGTACTTC
>-|TRBV4-3|15|-|TRBJ2-2
CASSQALDYTGELFF
TGCGCCAGCAGCCAAGCACTAGACTACACCGGGGAGCTGTTTTTT
>-|TRBV4-2|15|-|TRBJ2-7
CASSQELTGVREQYF
TGTGCCAGCAGCCAAGAACTAACGGGAGTAAGGGAGCAGTACTTC
>TRBD2|TRBV28|17|-|TRBJ2-7
CASSSSSPTSGSYEQYF
TGTGCCAGCAGTTCCTCAAGCCCGACTAGCGGGAGTTACGAGCAGTACTTC
>-|TRBV27|14|once|TRBJ2-7
CASSIQQGAYEQYF
TGTGCCAGCAGTATCCAACAGGGAGCCTACGAGCAGTACTTC
>TRBD2|TRBV30|16|-|TRBJ2-1
CAWSVQGLAGRTEQFF
TGTGCCTGGAGTGTACAGGGACTAGCGGGCCGAACCGAGCAGTTCTTC
>-|TRBV29-1|12|-|TRBJ2-1
CSVENGNNEQFF
TGCAGCGTTGAGAACGGGAACAATGAGCAGTTCTTC
>-|TRBV30|14|-|TRBJ2-3
CAWSVGGSTDTQYF
TGTGCCTGGAGTGTGGGGGGAAGCACAGATACGCAGTATTTT
>TRBD2|TRBV7-2|16|once|TRBJ2-1
CASSYGLAGSPNEQFF
TGTGCCAGCAGCTATGGACTAGCGGGATCCCCTAATGAGCAGTTCTTC
>-|TRBV27|15|few|TRBJ2-3
CASSLSRRSTDTQYF
TGTGCCAGCAGTTTATCACGGAGAAGCACAGATACGCAGTATTTT
>-|TRBV5-4|15|-|TRBJ2-2
CASSPLDTNTGELFF
TGTGCCAGCAGCCCTCTCGACACGAACACCGGGGAGCTGTTTTTT
>-|TRBV27|13|-|TRBJ1-1
CASWRSSGTEAFF
TGTGCCAGCTGGCGGAGTTCCGGCACTGAAGCTTTCTTT
>-|TRBV5-4|14|-|TRBJ2-6
CASSMEPEISVLTF
TGTGCCAGCAGCATGGAGCCGGAGATCAGCGTCCTGACTTTC
>-|TRBV2|15|-|TRBJ1-2
CASSEARGKVVGYTF
TGTGCCAGCAGTGAAGCGCGGGGGAAAGTAGTTGGCTACACCTTC
>-|TRBV5-1|14|-|TRBJ1-2
CASSPSWENYGYTF
TGCGCCAGCAGCCCTTCGTGGGAGAACTATGGCTACACCTTC
>-|TRBV5-8|17|-|TRBJ2-1
CASSQKRGRAKGNEQFF
TGTGCCAGCAGCCAAAAGAGGGGGAGGGCCAAGGGCAATGAGCAGTTCTTC
>-|TRBV28|17|-|TRBJ1-4
CASSLSFPGGNNEKLFF
TGTGCCAGCAGTTTATCCTTTCCGGGGGGAAATAATGAAAAACTGTTTTTT
>TRBD2|TRBV7-2|15|-|TRBJ2-7
CASSPGGGGRHEQYF
TGTGCCAGCAGCCCTGGCGGAGGCGGGAGACACGAGCAGTACTTC
>TRBD1|TRBV19|17|-|TRBJ2-4
CASSIVLQGTGRNIQYF
TGTGCCAGTAGTATAGTGCTCCAAGGGACAGGGCGAAACATTCAGTACTTC
>-|TRBV6-5|14|-|TRBJ1-2
CASSYGAPNYGYTF
TGTGCCAGCAGTTACGGGGCACCTAACTATGGCTACACCTTC
>TRBD1|TRBV9|16|-|TRBJ1-2
CASSVSAGTGGNGYTF
TGTGCCAGCAGCGTATCGGCCGGGACAGGCGGCAATGGCTACACCTTC
>-|TRBV6-6|12|-|TRBJ2-3
CASSWGGDTQYF
TGTGCCAGCAGTTGGGGCGGTGATACGCAGTATTTT
>TRBD1|TRBV5-4|13|-|TRBJ2-7
CASSTDRGYEQYF
TGTGCCAGCAGCACCGACAGGGGCTACGAGCAGTACTTC
>TRBD1|TRBV2|14|-|TRBJ2-1
CATRRQGHLNEQFF
TGTGCCACGCGGAGACAGGGCCATCTCAATGAGCAGTTCTTC
>TRBD1|TRBV25-1|13|-|TRBJ2-7
CASLGQGRSEQYF
TGTGCCAGCCTCGGACAGGGGCGGAGCGAGCAGTACTTC